These 20 T cell receptor beta chains came from one sample sequenced in a study of cytomegalovirus exposure and HLA in healthy donors. Profiled with immunoSEQ multiplex PCR; TCRdb holds only in-frame clones, not every one. Of approximately 180,000 clones listed, about 89% are singletons. Sequencing was done on a sample of PBMCs. The source is a man between 18 and 29 years old in good health and CMV-seropositive.

V is TRBV5-4 and J is TRBJ1-1, with unresolved D. The CDR3 sequence is 13 residues long. Germline V lookup: CDR1 SGHNT, CDR2 YYREEE (reference sequence). V dropped 1 base and J dropped 3 bases, with 7 bases sitting between them. The CDR3 reads CASSLLIDTEAFF. The CDR3 coding sequence is TGTGCCAGCAGCTTGTTAATCGACACTGAAGCTTTCTTT.

This chain connects TRBV5-1 to TRBJ2-3; TRBD1 is a possible D gene (6 bases). Germline CDR1 SGHRS, CDR2 YFSETQ. The length of the CDR3 is 17 residues. V was pared by 0 bases and J by 0 bases, with 14 bases between. The CDR3 sequence is CASSLEQGPPSTDTQYF. The CDR3 nucleotides read TGCGCCAGCAGCTTGGAACAGGGACCGCCTAGCACAGATACGCAGTATTTT.

The chain uses TRBV25-1 and TRBJ1-1, with 7 nucleotides matching TRBD1. Germline V gene sequence: CDR1 MGHDK, CDR2 SYGVNS. The CDR3 is 15 residues long. V was pared by 3 bases and J by 2 bases, with 6 bases of the junction left unmatched. In DNA, the CDR3 is TGTGCCAGCAGTGATGACAGGGTCGGAAACACTGAAGCTTTCTTT. Amino acid sequence: CASSDDRVGNTEAFF. The variable domain in full, with the rest retrieved from reference TRBV25-1 and TRBJ1-1, is EADIYQTPRYLVIGTGKKITLECSQTMGHDKMYWYQQDPGMELHLIHYSYGVNSTEKGDLSSESTVSRIRTEHFPLTLESARPSHTSQYLCASSDDRVGNTEAFFGQGTRLTVV.

V and J are TRBV4-2 and TRBJ2-7; no clear D gene. V lost 0 bases, J lost 2 bases, and 8 bases lay in between. CDR1 and CDR2 from the germline V gene are LGHNA and YNFKEQ. The CDR3 spans 14 residues. CDR3 loop: CASSQDLTTYEQYF. The CDR3, as DNA: TGTGCCAGCAGCCAAGATCTAACTACCTACGAGCAGTACTTC.

This rearrangement joins TRBV7-9 to TRBJ2-7; 7 positions match TRBD1. The length of the CDR3 is 15 residues. Germline V gene lookup returns CDR1 SEHNR and CDR2 FQNEAQ (reference sequence). J was trimmed by 8 bases and V by 5 bases; bases with no gene match: 15. CDR3 DNA: TGTGCCAGCAGCCCACCCACCCGGACAGGATTCCAGCAGTACTTC. Protein product: CASSPPTRTGFQQYF.

This clone has a single count. J is TRBJ1-1 and V is TRBV10-3; no reliable D call. The V gene's germline CDR1 is ENHRY and CDR2 SYGVKD. This CDR3 has 11 residues. Trimming pared 3 bases from V and 7 bases from J, leaving 6 bases between. DNA for the CDR3: TGTGCCATCAGTGAAGGCGGTGAAGCTTTCTTT. Translated, it gives CAISEGGEAFF.

The CDR3 DNA reads TGTGCCATCAGCACAGGGCCTAATGAGCAGTTCTTC. This gives the protein CAISTGPNEQFF. J is TRBJ2-1 and V is TRBV10-3; tentatively, D is TRBD1 (6 bases). V shed 6 bases and J shed 7 bases, with 10 bases lying between them. The CDR3 loop spans 12 amino acids. Germline loops: CDR1 ENHRY, CDR2 SYGVKD.

This clone has only a few counts. This rearrangement joins TRBV9 to TRBJ2-7; D might be TRBD2 (6 bases). Germline V gene lookup returns CDR1 SGDLS and CDR2 YYNGEE. The CDR3 has 14 residues. Trimming removed 2 bases from V and 3 bases from J, with 12 bases in between. The CDR3 here is CASSVGGTHYEQYF. The DNA of the CDR3 is TGTGCCAGCAGCGTTGGCGGGACTCACTACGAGCAGTACTTC.

Only one count was recorded for this clone. The chain uses TRBV27 and TRBJ1-4; the match to TRBD1 covers 7 bases. J was trimmed by 10 bases and V by 6 bases; bases with no gene match: 11. The CDR3 is made up of 14 amino acids. Germline V gene data show CDR1 as MNHEY and CDR2 as SMNVEV (reference sequence). The CDR3 spells CASRGLRGLGKLFF. The CDR3 bases are TGTGCCAGCAGGGGCTTAAGGGGGCTGGGAAAACTGTTTTTT.

V is TRBV4-2 and J is TRBJ2-5; the match to TRBD2 covers 7 bases. Trimming at V came to 4 bases and at J to 7 bases, leaving 6 bases not matched to a gene. CDR3 length: 13 residues. Per the germline V gene, CDR1 is LGHNA and CDR2 is YNFKEQ. CDR3 coding DNA: TGTGCCAGCAGCCCCACTAGCGCAGGGACCCAGTACTTC. Its translation: CASSPTSAGTQYF.

The V gene is TRBV9, the J gene TRBJ2-7, with D maybe TRBD1 (6 bases). The CDR3 extends over 15 amino acids. Trimming cost V 0 bases and J 4 bases, with 14 bases left between them. The germline V gene has CDR1 SGDLS and CDR2 YYNGEE. The CDR3 loop reads CASSVAPGQIYEQYF. The DNA of the CDR3 is TGTGCCAGCAGCGTAGCTCCGGGACAAATATACGAGCAGTACTTC.

This clone was observed a single time. CDR3 amino acids: CASSVDSTISYEQYF. In DNA, the CDR3 is TGTGCCAGCAGCGTAGATTCCACTATCTCCTACGAGCAGTACTTC. The chain uses TRBV9 and TRBJ2-7; unclear D gene. The V end lost 0 bases, the J end lost 0 bases, and 10 bases lay between the germline ends. CDR1 is SGDLS, CDR2 YYNGEE, per germline. This CDR3 has 15 amino acids.

The chain employs TRBV4-2 and TRBJ2-7, with a weak D call TRBD1 (5 bases). The CDR3 spans 13 residues. With 3 bases removed from V and 3 bases from J, the gap between germline ends came to 9 bases. From germline, CDR1 is LGHNA and CDR2 YNFKEQ. The CDR3 reads CASSHDSIYEQYF. CDR3 nucleotide sequence: TGTGCCAGCAGCCATGACAGTATCTACGAGCAGTACTTC.

This clone was counted only a few times. A junction boundary mismatches the germline segment, possibly from a read error. The chain couples TRBV7-7 to TRBJ2-3, with TRBD1 matching 10 bases. The CDR3 totals 15 residues. The germline gives CDR1 SSHAT, CDR2 FNYEAQ (reference sequence). CDR3 amino acids: CASSSGTGDTDTQYF. For the CDR3, the DNA is TGTGCTAGCAGCTCCGGGACAGGGGACACAGATACGCAGTATTTT.

This chain connects TRBV13 to TRBJ2-7, with TRBD1 identical over 7 bases. V lost 5 bases, J lost 3 bases, and 4 bases stayed unmatched. Per the germline V gene, CDR1 is PRHDT and CDR2 is FYEKMQ (reference sequence). This CDR3 is 13 amino acids long. DNA for the CDR3: TGTGCCAGCAGCCGACAGGGAGACTACGAGCAGTACTTC. Amino acids: CASSRQGDYEQYF.

This rearrangement joins TRBV19 to TRBJ2-7, with D possibly TRBD1 on 6 matching bases. The CDR3 runs to 15 residues. CDR1 and CDR2 (germline): LNHDA, SQIVND (reference sequence). V dropped 7 bases and J dropped 0 bases, with 16 bases sitting between them. CDR3 DNA: TGTGCCAGTACCCCTTCGGTAGGGGGCTCCTACGAGCAGTACTTC. It yields the protein CASTPSVGGSYEQYF.

As concerns this clone: Other DNA sequences in the sample encode the same CDR3. The chain links TRBV30 to TRBJ2-7; D might be TRBD2 (6 bases). This CDR3 contains 11 residues. The V gene's germline CDR1 is GTSNPN and CDR2 SVGIG (reference sequence). Trimming left V 1 base short and J 7 bases short, with 8 bases between. The DNA of the CDR3 is TGTGCCTGGAGTGGTGGGGGGGAGCAGTACTTC. Its protein is CAWSGGGEQYF.

This clone was detected only once. This sequence joins TRBV7-3 and TRBJ1-1; 8 bases fit TRBD1. The CDR3 contains 13 residues. Germline CDR1 reads SGHTA; CDR2 reads FQGTGA. Losses at the gene ends were 5 bases for V and 5 bases for J; bases not matched to a gene: 4. CDR3 DNA: TGTGCCAGCAGCCCGACAGGGGATACTGAAGCTTTCTTT. Protein product: CASSPTGDTEAFF.

This chain links TRBV7-9 with TRBJ1-4; D is ambiguous. The germline V and J ends were trimmed by 5 bases and 10 bases, with 11 bases remaining between them. Germline loops: CDR1 SEHNR, CDR2 FQNEAQ (reference sequence). There are 12 residues in the CDR3. This CDR3 reads CASSDDPGKLFF. The CDR3 DNA sequence: TGTGCCAGCAGCGACGACCCGGGAAAACTGTTTTTT. Together with reference TRBV7-9 and TRBJ1-4, the CDR3 gives the full variable domain: DTGVSQNPRHKITKRGQNVTFRCDPISEHNRLYWYRQTLGQGPEFLTYFQNEAQLEKSRLLSDRFSAERPKGSFSTLEIQRTEQGDSAMYLCASSDDPGKLFFGSGTQLSVL.

The chain is built from TRBV4-1 and TRBJ2-7; 13 nucleotides align to TRBD2. The V and J ends lost 3 bases and 0 bases, in that order; junction bases with no gene match: 8. This CDR3 is 18 amino acids long. CDR1 and CDR2 from the germline V gene are MGHRA and YSYEKL. In DNA, the CDR3 is TGCGCCAGCAGCCACCCCACGAGGACTAGCGGGAGCTCCTACGAGCAGTACTTC. Amino acid sequence: CASSHPTRTSGSSYEQYF.